These T cell receptor beta chains were read from a single sample in a study of PD-1 blockade in classical Hodgkin lymphoma. The repertoire was sequenced with immunoSEQ multiplex PCR; TCRdb's copy has only in-frame clones and lacks some. The data show about 24,000 clones, around 84% seen once. Sequencing used peripheral blood mononuclear cells (PBMCs), obtained before the fourth cycle of nivolumab. These receptors all stem from a human donor with classical Hodgkin lymphoma. Each CDR3 is given with its conserved first and last residue. The order of the fields is CDR3 DNA, CDR3 protein, J gene, V gene, clone size, D gene. A D gene is named only where the DNA matches it firmly. Part of the rows lack a size; the others show once, few, many or a class for expanded clones.

TGTGCCAGCAGCTTGGTGGGGACATTCGATCCCTACGAGCAGTACTTC CASSLVGTFDPYEQYF TRBJ2-7 TRBV5-5 NA NA
TGCAGTGCTAGAGATAAAGATGGCTACACCTTC CSARDKDGYTF TRBJ1-2 TRBV20-1 few NA
TGTGCCAGCACCCGGGAGTTAACAGGGAATAATGAGCAGTTCTTC CASTRELTGNNEQFF TRBJ2-1 TRBV9 NA NA
TGTGCCAGCAGTCGGGGGTTAGTGAACACTGAAGCTTTCTTT CASSRGLVNTEAFF TRBJ1-1 TRBV27 few NA
TGTGCCACCAGCAGAGATTTTCCGGGACAGGGTGGAGTCCTACCGTTCTCTGGGGCCAACGTCCTGACTTTC CATSRDFPGQGGVLPFSGANVLTF TRBJ2-6 TRBV15 NA TRBD1
TGTGCCAGCAGCTTAGGGCGCGAGCAGTACTTC CASSLGREQYF TRBJ2-7 TRBV11-2 NA NA
TGTGCCAGCAGTTACTTCGGACCTGGGGATGAGCAGTTCTTC CASSYFGPGDEQFF TRBJ2-1 TRBV6-6 NA NA
TGTGCCACCTCCAGGATAGCGGGCTCAGATACGCAGTATTTT CATSRIAGSDTQYF TRBJ2-3 TRBV28 few TRBD2
TGTGCCAGCAGCGTCGGACTTGCAGGGGGGGAAGATACGCAGTATTTT CASSVGLAGGEDTQYF TRBJ2-3 TRBV9 NA NA
TGTGCCAGCAGCCCGGGGGACAGGGGTAGAACCTACGAGCAGTACTTC CASSPGDRGRTYEQYF TRBJ2-7 TRBV5-4 NA TRBD1
TGCGCCAGCAGCCAAGAGGAGTTTGCTAACTATGGCTACACCTTC CASSQEEFANYGYTF TRBJ1-2 TRBV4-1 NA NA
TGTGCCAGCAGTCTTAGTCACTACGAGCAGTACTTC CASSLSHYEQYF TRBJ2-7 TRBV14 NA NA
TGTGCCAGCAGTTTAGCAGGCAGCTATAGCAATCAGCCCCAGCATTTT CASSLAGSYSNQPQHF TRBJ1-5 TRBV27 NA NA
TGTGCCATCAGTTATAGACAGGGGGCGAGTGAAGCTTTCTTT CAISYRQGASEAFF TRBJ1-1 TRBV10-3 NA TRBD1
TGCGCCAGCAGCCAAGAGGACAGTTTAAACAATGAGCAGTTCTTC CASSQEDSLNNEQFF TRBJ2-1 TRBV4-3 NA NA
TGTGCCTGGGGCCGTTGGGAATCTTTCTCCTACGAGCAGTACTTC CAWGRWESFSYEQYF TRBJ2-7 TRBV30 few NA